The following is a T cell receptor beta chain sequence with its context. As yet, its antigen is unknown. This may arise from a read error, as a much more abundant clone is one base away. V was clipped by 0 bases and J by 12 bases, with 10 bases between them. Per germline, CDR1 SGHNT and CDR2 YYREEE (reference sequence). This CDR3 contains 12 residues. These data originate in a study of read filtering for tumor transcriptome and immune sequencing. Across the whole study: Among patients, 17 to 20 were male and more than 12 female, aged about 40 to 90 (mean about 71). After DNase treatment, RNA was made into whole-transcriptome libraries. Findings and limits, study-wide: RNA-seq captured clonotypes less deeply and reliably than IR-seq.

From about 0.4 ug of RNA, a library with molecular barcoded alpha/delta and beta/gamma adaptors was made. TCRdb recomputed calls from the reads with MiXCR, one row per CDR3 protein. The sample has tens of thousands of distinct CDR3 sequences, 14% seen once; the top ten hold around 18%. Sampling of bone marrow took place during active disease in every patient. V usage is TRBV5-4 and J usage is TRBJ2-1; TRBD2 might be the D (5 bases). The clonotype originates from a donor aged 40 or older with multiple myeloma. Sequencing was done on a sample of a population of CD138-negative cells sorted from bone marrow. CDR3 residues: CASSLVGGGQFF. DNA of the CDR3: TGTGCCAGCAGCTTGGTAGGAGGAGGGCAGTTCTTC.